This TCR beta chain appears in the sequencing data of a study of T cells in Graves' hyperthyroidism and ophthalmopathy. Study-level results: Blood shared most expanded thyroid clonotypes above 0.001.

Trimming removed 8 bases at V and 0 bases at J, with 17 bases between. CDR1 SGHVS and CDR2 FQNEAQ come from the germline V gene. The length of the CDR3 is 16 residues. Researchers took RNA transcripts and amplified the TCR beta CDR3 regions from them. The TCR CDR3 was amplified in a first-round RT-PCR using the HTBI primer set. One entry per CDR3 protein, called by TCRdb with MiXCR from the multiplex PCR reads. The repertoire holds 650,000 to 750,000 distinct CDR3 sequences, with less than 15% as singletons. This clonotype was recorded a few times. Antigen unknown. Stable disease denoted Graves' hyperthyroidism without ophthalmopathy progression within 18 months. Out of approximately 10 ml of fresh peripheral blood came the PBMCs.

This clonotype was obtained from a woman aged 18-29 years with Graves' hyperthyroidism. The chain carries TRBV7-8 and TRBJ1-5, with D possibly TRBD1 on 5 matching bases. The sequenced sample consisted of blood. DNA for the CDR3: TGTGCCAGCCTCATGGGGGTTTGGCATAGCAATCAGCCCCAGCATTTT. This gives the protein CASLMGVWHSNQPQHF.